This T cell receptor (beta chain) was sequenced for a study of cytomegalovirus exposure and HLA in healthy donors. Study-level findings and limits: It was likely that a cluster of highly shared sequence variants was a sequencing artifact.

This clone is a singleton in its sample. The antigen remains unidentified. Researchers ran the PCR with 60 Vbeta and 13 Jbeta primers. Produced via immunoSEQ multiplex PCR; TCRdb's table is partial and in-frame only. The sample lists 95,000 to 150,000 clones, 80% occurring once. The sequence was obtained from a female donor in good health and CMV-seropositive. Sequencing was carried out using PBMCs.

CDR3 coding DNA: TGTGCCTGGAGACATCCGGGGAGGGAGGACACTGAAGCTTTCTTT. Amino acids: CAWRHPGREDTEAFF. The V call is TRBV30, the J call TRBJ1-1; D is undetermined. Germline CDR1 is GTSNPN and CDR2 is SVGIG (reference sequence). Trimming shortened V by 3 bases and J by 3 bases, and 17 bases separated the two germline ends. This CDR3 is 15 amino acids long.